These 30 T cell receptor beta chains originate from one sample sequenced in a study of cytomegalovirus exposure and HLA in healthy donors. PCR involved 60 Vbeta and 13 Jbeta primers. Measured with immunoSEQ multiplex PCR; TCRdb has only the in-frame clones, and not every one. The sample yields around 150,000 clones, 84% seen once. What was sequenced was PBMCs. The origin of the receptors is a boy aged 2-9 years in good health and CMV-seronegative.

V gene TRBV4-3 combines with J gene TRBJ2-2, with unresolved D. Trimming removed 1 base from V and 1 base from J, with 10 bases in between. Germline CDR1 LGHNA, CDR2 YSLEER. The CDR3 covers 16 residues. The CDR3 region has the DNA TGCGCCAGCAGCCAAGTAATGGCGGTGAACACCGGGGAGCTGTTTTTT. This codes for CASSQVMAVNTGELFF.

This chain links TRBV5-8 with TRBJ2-1; tentative D call: TRBD2 (6 bases). The CDR3 contains 14 residues. Trimming cost V 2 bases and J 4 bases, with 10 bases left between them. Germline V lookup: CDR1 SGHTS, CDR2 YDEGEE. The CDR3 sequence is CASSLPGGYNEQFF. The CDR3 DNA sequence: TGTGCCAGCAGCTTACCCGGGGGATACAATGAGCAGTTCTTC.

V and J are TRBV11-1 and TRBJ2-5; possible D gene TRBD2, 7 bases. V was pared by 5 bases and J by 2 bases, with 18 bases between. CDR3 size: 16 residues. CDR1 and CDR2 from the germline V gene are SGHAT and FQDESV (reference sequence). The CDR3 DNA reads as TGTGCCAGCAGCCGCGACTCGCGGGGGCCTCAAGAGACCCAGTACTTC. Its protein is CASSRDSRGPQETQYF.

The chain couples TRBV4-2 to TRBJ1-1; 7 bases map to TRBD1. CDR3 length: 21 residues. V was pared by 4 bases and J by 1 base, with 24 bases of the junction left unmatched. Germline V lookup: CDR1 LGHNA, CDR2 YNFKEQ. In nucleotides, the CDR3 is TGTGCCAGCAGCCTAATGTGGCGCCCGGGACAGATCCAGTTCACGAACACTGAAGCTTTCTTT. This translates into CASSLMWRPGQIQFTNTEAFF.

The rearrangement joins TRBV5-5 to TRBJ1-1; perhaps TRBD1 as D (6 bases). CDR1 and CDR2 (germline): SGHKS, YYEKEE (reference sequence). The CDR3 runs 17 residues. Trimming cost V 2 bases and J 0 bases, with 17 bases left between them. CDR3 bases: TGTGCCAGCAGCTTATCCCGCCTGGGACACCTGAACACTGAAGCTTTCTTT. As protein: CASSLSRLGHLNTEAFF.

The chain uses TRBV29-1 and TRBJ2-1; 8 bases map to TRBD2. Germline CDR1 and CDR2: SQVTM and ANQGSEA. Trimming at V came to 8 bases and at J to 4 bases, leaving 10 bases not matched to a gene. The CDR3 is 14 amino acids. In DNA, the CDR3 is TGCAGCACCGAAGCGGGGGCCTCTTACAATGAGCAGTTCTTC. It is translated as CSTEAGASYNEQFF.

The J gene is TRBJ2-3, the V gene TRBV4-1, with 9 bases matching TRBD2. This CDR3 is built from 16 residues. Germline CDR1 MGHRA, CDR2 YSYEKL. V lost 3 bases to trimming and J lost 3 bases; unmatched junction nucleotides: 7. The CDR3 DNA follows: TGCGCCAGCAGCCAGTTACCGGGACTAGCAACAGATACGCAGTATTTT. Amino acids: CASSQLPGLATDTQYF.

The chain recombines TRBV18 with TRBJ1-5, with D perhaps matching TRBD1 (5 bases). CDR3 size: 15 residues. Trimming shortened V by 2 bases and J by 2 bases, and 10 bases separated the two germline ends. Germline CDR1 and CDR2: KGHSH and LQKENI. CDR3 nucleotide sequence: TGTGCCAGCTCACCAGGAGGGGCTGGCAATCAGCCCCAGCATTTT. Translated, it gives CASSPGGAGNQPQHF.

The chain combines TRBV9 with TRBJ2-1, with D possibly TRBD1 on 6 matching bases. Germline CDR1 and CDR2: SGDLS and YYNGEE. V dropped 4 bases and J dropped 0 bases, with 14 bases sitting between them. The CDR3 length is 16 residues. Here the CDR3 DNA reads TGTGCCAGCAGCCCCAACCAGGGGTTCTCCTACAATGAGCAGTTCTTC. The encoded protein is CASSPNQGFSYNEQFF.

The chain links TRBV27 to TRBJ1-4; D not resolved. Germline assignment: CDR1 MNHEY and CDR2 SMNVEV (reference sequence). V was pared by 2 bases and J by 0 bases, with 7 bases between. The CDR3 runs 15 residues. The CDR3 sequence is CASSLVAATNEKLFF. The CDR3 coding sequence is TGTGCCAGCAGTTTAGTAGCGGCAACTAATGAAAAACTGTTTTTT.

The gene calls are TRBV27 and TRBJ1-2; TRBD1 matches 7 bases. The CDR3 sequence is 16 residues long. Germline assignment: CDR1 MNHEY and CDR2 SMNVEV (reference sequence). The V gene end was trimmed by 5 bases and the J gene end by 5 bases; junction bases not matched to a gene: 14. CDR3 bases: TGTGCCAGCAGTACGTGGACAGGAGGAAGGGTTTATGGCTACACCTTC. It specifies CASSTWTGGRVYGYTF.

This chain joins TRBV12-5 and TRBJ1-1; D gene ambiguous. The CDR3 is 13 residues long. Trimming shortened V by 3 bases and J by 1 base, and 6 bases separated the two germline ends. The V gene's germline CDR1 is LGHNT and CDR2 FRNRAP. This CDR3 reads CASGFRGNTEAFF. CDR3 nucleotides: TGTGCTAGTGGTTTCCGGGGGAACACTGAAGCTTTCTTT.

The chain combines TRBV7-3 with TRBJ1-2; D perhaps matches TRBD1 (6 bases). Germline CDR1 reads SGHTA; CDR2 reads FQGTGA. The CDR3 loop spans 13 amino acids. V was pared by 4 bases and J by 5 bases, with 11 bases between. The CDR3 nucleotides read TGTGCCAGCAGCTCGAGAGGGGGTTATGGCTACACCTTC. Protein: CASSSRGGYGYTF.

V gene TRBV29-1 combines with J gene TRBJ2-7; D perhaps matches TRBD2 (5 bases). The CDR3 contains 14 residues. Germline values: CDR1 SQVTM, CDR2 ANQGSEA. Trimming stripped 4 bases from V and 1 base from J, with 14 bases between. DNA for the CDR3: TGCAGCGTTGCCCAAGAGGGCAGGTCCTACGAGCAGTACTTC. Translation: CSVAQEGRSYEQYF.

This clone was seen once. The chain employs TRBV28 and TRBJ2-4; 7 bases map to TRBD2. CDR3 length: 17 amino acids. Germline CDR1 MDHEN, CDR2 SYDVKM. The V and J ends lost 5 bases and 2 bases, in that order; junction bases with no gene match: 12. In DNA, the CDR3 is TGTGCCAGCAGTATTCTCAAAAGGCGGGGGACCAAAAACATTCAGTACTTC. This encodes CASSILKRRGTKNIQYF.

The chain is built from TRBV5-4 and TRBJ2-7; 8 positions match TRBD1. CDR3 length: 15 amino acids. J gave up 4 bases and V 4 bases, and 10 bases lay outside the gene matches. The germline V gene has CDR1 SGHNT and CDR2 YYREEE (reference sequence). In DNA, the CDR3 is TGTGCCAGCAGCCGGTCCAGGACAGGGCTTTACGAGCAGTACTTC. Translation: CASSRSRTGLYEQYF.

This chain connects TRBV5-1 to TRBJ1-1; TRBD1 matches at 8 bases. Germline V gene sequence: CDR1 SGHRS, CDR2 YFSETQ. After removal of 3 bases from V and 7 bases from J, the junction contained 11 bases not matched to a gene. The CDR3 runs 15 residues. The chain's CDR3 is CASSYRKGTGREAFF. As DNA, the CDR3 is TGCGCCAGCAGCTACAGGAAGGGGACAGGCCGTGAAGCTTTCTTT.

As regards this clone: No DNA is shown, since the ends of the CDR3 on it are uncertain; the CDR3 is the one TCRdb lists. The J gene is TRBJ2-1, the V gene TRBV7-9; the tabulated D call, TRBD2, remains unverified against the DNA. A total of 14 residues make up the CDR3, ends included. The V gene's germline CDR1 is SEHNR and CDR2 FQNEAQ (reference sequence). The CDR3 reads CASSLVASGSDGFF.

V and J are TRBV9 and TRBJ2-7; the D gene is possibly TRBD2 (5 bases). The germline CDR1 and CDR2 sequences are SGDLS and YYNGEE. V shed 4 bases and J shed 1 base, with 12 bases lying between them. CDR3 length equals 14 residues. The CDR3 sequence: CASSSGVMSYEQYF. For the CDR3, the DNA is TGTGCCAGCAGCAGCGGCGTAATGTCCTACGAGCAGTACTTC.

The chain has TRBV19 and TRBJ2-1, with D maybe TRBD2 (5 bases). The CDR3 loop spans 12 amino acids. Germline CDR1 is LNHDA and CDR2 is SQIVND (reference sequence). V was shortened by 5 bases and J by 10 bases, with 12 bases between the two germline ends. The CDR3 region is CASSWEKGEQFF. In DNA form, the CDR3 reads TGTGCCAGTAGTTGGGAGAAGGGCGAGCAGTTCTTC.

The J gene is TRBJ2-5, the V gene TRBV4-3; a possible D gene is TRBD2 (6 bases). The CDR3 is made up of 15 amino acids. Germline V gene sequence: CDR1 LGHNA, CDR2 YSLEER. The V end was cut by 3 bases, the J end by 7 bases, with 18 bases between. CDR3: CASSQKVPPGGTQYF. CDR3 sequence (DNA): TGCGCCAGCAGCCAGAAGGTCCCTCCCGGGGGGACCCAGTACTTC.

This clone was seen a single time. V gene TRBV10-2 combines with J gene TRBJ2-1; maybe TRBD2 (6 bases). Germline assignment: CDR1 WSHSY and CDR2 SAAADI. V gave up 2 bases and J gave up 8 bases, with 13 bases separating them. The CDR3 has 14 residues. The CDR3 region is CASSEISGGDEQFF. CDR3 nucleotides: TGCGCCAGCAGTGAGATTAGCGGAGGGGATGAGCAGTTCTTC.

The genes are TRBV10-2 and TRBJ2-5; TRBD2 agrees at 9 bases. The CDR3 consists of 15 residues. V gave up 3 bases and J gave up 6 bases; unmatched junction bases: 8. CDR1 is WSHSY, CDR2 SAAADI, per germline. The CDR3 DNA is TGCGCCAGCAGTGAAGGGCGGGAGGGCCTCAAGACCCAGTACTTC. The encoded protein is CASSEGREGLKTQYF.

A note on this clone: Compared with germline, one end of the junction differs, possibly owing to a read error. The J gene is TRBJ2-3, the V gene TRBV5-1, with 7 nucleotides matching TRBD1. The CDR3 sequence is 15 residues long. CDR1 SGHRS and CDR2 YFSETQ come from the germline V gene. The CDR3 is CASSLGQGGADTQYF. The CDR3 DNA reads TGCGCCAGCAGCTTGGGACAGGGTGGGGCAGATACACAGTATTTT.

This clone showed up many times. The CDR3 bases are TGTGCCAGCAGTCGGGGACAGGGCCCTAACAATCAGCCCCAGCATTTT. Encoded protein: CASSRGQGPNNQPQHF. The J gene is TRBJ1-5, the V gene TRBV25-1, with 9 nucleotides matching TRBD1. Germline CDR1 MGHDK, CDR2 SYGVNS. Germline trimming cut 5 bases from V and 3 bases from J; bases unmatched to any gene: 8. This CDR3 is built from 16 residues.

The V call is TRBV6-1, the J call TRBJ2-7; the D gene is possibly TRBD1 (5 bases). CDR3 length: 13 amino acids. V lost 6 bases to trimming and J lost 7 bases, with 16 bases between them. The germline V gene encodes CDR1 MNHNS and CDR2 SASEGT. The CDR3 coding sequence is TGTGCCAGCAGAAGTCTGGACACCCGAGAGCAGTACTTC. As protein: CASRSLDTREQYF.

This sequence joins TRBV6-5 and TRBJ1-4; D is uncertain. The CDR3 is 15 residues long. Germline CDR1 and CDR2: MNHEY and SVGAGI. Between the trimmed V and J ends, which lost 2 bases and 2 bases, there was a span of 9 bases. CDR3 nucleotide sequence: TGTGCCAGCAGTTACCGCGCCGCGACTAATGAAAAACTGTTTTTT. It yields the protein CASSYRAATNEKLFF.

The gene calls are TRBV4-3 and TRBJ2-7; TRBD1 matches 8 bases. Per germline, CDR1 LGHNA and CDR2 YSLEER. This CDR3 spans 15 amino acids. The V and J ends lost 0 bases and 5 bases, in that order; junction bases with no gene match: 6. CDR3 nucleotide sequence: TGCGCCAGCAGCCAAGATCGCCAGGGGGCCAACGAGCAGTACTTC. This encodes CASSQDRQGANEQYF.

In its sample, this clone was seen a few times. The chain employs TRBV2 and TRBJ1-5, with D unresolved. Germline lookup yields CDR1 SNHLY and CDR2 FYNNEI. Trimming took off 4 bases at V and 5 bases at J, with 15 bases between the two ends. This CDR3 has 15 amino acids. CDR3 region: CASSGSPPDYQPQHF. CDR3 in DNA: TGTGCCAGCAGTGGTTCACCCCCAGACTATCAGCCCCAGCATTTT.

This clone was picked up one time. The chain uses TRBV6-6 and TRBJ2-7; no clear D gene. The CDR3 is made up of 12 amino acids. V lost 7 bases and J lost 0, with 7 bases in between. Germline V gene sequence: CDR1 MNHNY, CDR2 SVGAGI (reference sequence). CDR3 bases: TGTGCCAGCACGGCAGGCTCCTACGAGCAGTACTTC. It encodes CASTAGSYEQYF.